This TCR beta chain was identified in a study of regulatory T cells in long-lasting Graves disease. Findings of the study overall: Only peripheral blood was studied, not thyroid tissue.

Only a few counts were recorded for this clonotype. Antigen: not known. A read error is possible here, since a much larger clone lies one base away. The TCR beta library used iRepertoire HTBI primers with Arm-PCR amplification of CDR3. TCRdb analysed the multiplex PCR reads with MiXCR anew, one entry per CDR3 protein. The profile shows 200,000 to 250,000 distinct CDR3 sequences, 20% of them singletons. Stated time point: newly diagnosed GD, antithyroid drugs for less than 3 months. PBMCs were the source of the RNA used for TCR sequencing. V dropped 8 bases and J dropped 5 bases, with 21 bases sitting between them. Germline V gene sequence: CDR1 SEHNR, CDR2 FQNEAQ (reference sequence). This CDR3 is built from 15 residues.

The starting material was peripheral blood mononuclear cells (PBMCs), obtained at new diagnosis, from a patient treated with antithyroid drugs. The chain carries TRBV7-9 and TRBJ1-2; TRBD1 might be the D (5 bases). The receptor was derived from a female donor with Graves disease. The CDR3 sequence: CASGTRGAGGYGYTF. CDR3 nucleotides: TGTGCCAGCGGCACCCGTGGGGCAGGAGGATATGGCTACACCTTC.